This T cell receptor (beta chain) appears in the sequencing data of a study of T cell responses to AZD1222 COVID-19 vaccine. Germline lookup yields CDR1 MNHEY and CDR2 SMNVEV (reference sequence). With 5 bases clipped from V and 4 bases from J, the junction kept 5 bases outside the gene matches. There are 14 residues in the CDR3. Assay used: immunoSEQ multiplex PCR; TCRdb lists only in-frame clones, some missing. This table holds 150,000 or so clones, about 90% found once. The clonotype was recovered from an adult who received the AZD1222 COVID-19 vaccine. The chain has TRBV27 and TRBJ1-5, with 7 positions matching TRBD1. The sequenced sample was peripheral blood, obtained 28 days after the second AZD1222 dose. CDR3 sequence reads: CASSPMTGNQPQHF. In nucleotides, the CDR3 is TGTGCCAGCAGTCCCATGACAGGGAATCAGCCCCAGCATTTT.